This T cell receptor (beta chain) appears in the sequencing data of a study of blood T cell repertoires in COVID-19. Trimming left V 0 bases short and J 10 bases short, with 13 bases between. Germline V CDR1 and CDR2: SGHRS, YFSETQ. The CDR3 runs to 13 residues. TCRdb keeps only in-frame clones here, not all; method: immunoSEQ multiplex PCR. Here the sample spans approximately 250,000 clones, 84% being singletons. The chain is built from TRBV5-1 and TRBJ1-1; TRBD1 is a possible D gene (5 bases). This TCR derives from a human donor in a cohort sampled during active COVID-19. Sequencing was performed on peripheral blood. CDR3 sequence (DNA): TGCGCCAGCAGCTTGGCAGGGAAAGATGTAGCTTTCTTT. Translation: CASSLAGKDVAFF.